The source of this T cell receptor beta chain is a study of blood T cell repertoires in COVID-19. Participants were placed into cohorts based on the clinical history they reported. The germline V gene has CDR1 SQVTM and CDR2 ANQGSEA. Trimming cost V 6 bases and J 3 bases; bases outside gene matches: 1. The CDR3 length is 12 residues. TCRdb's table, derived via immunoSEQ multiplex PCR, lists solely in-frame clones and lacks some. The data show 220,000 or so clones, 84% seen once. The sequencing sample was made of PBMCs or T cells enriched from blood (not recorded which). This rearrangement joins TRBV29-1 to TRBJ2-7, with TRBD2 matching 11 bases. The sequence was obtained from a woman between 40 and 55 years old who had recovered from COVID-19. The CDR3 DNA reads as TGCAGCGTAGGGACTAGCGGCTACGAGCAGTACTTC. Its translation: CSVGTSGYEQYF.